This T cell receptor beta chain was recorded in a study of blood T cell repertoires in COVID-19. Study in general: From the United States, Italy and Spain came samples of acute and convalescent COVID-19. The analysed material was cDNA or gDNA that came from T cells, B-cell-depleted T cells, or PBMCs.

CDR1 and CDR2 from the germline V gene are MNHNS and SASEGT. Losses at the gene ends were 3 bases for V and 7 bases for J; bases not matched to a gene: 9. The CDR3 has 16 residues. In the original workflow: Reference gene primer amplification in the assay estimated nucleated cell counts. TCRdb keeps only in-frame clones here, not all; method: immunoSEQ multiplex PCR. Clone size and V and J calls were adopted from that table, with D and trimming inferred from the DNA. The table shows some 200,000 clones, with about four fifths occurring only once. The clonotype comes from a woman in her 30s who had recovered from COVID-19. The source material was peripheral blood. The chain links TRBV6-1 to TRBJ2-2; TRBD2 aligns across 9 bases. CDR3 bases: TGTGCCAGCAGTGAGCGGTTAGCGGGAGATGGCGGGGAGCTGTTTTTT. Amino acids: CASSERLAGDGGELFF.